This TCR beta chain was sequenced for a study of graft-versus-host responses after intestinal transplantation. As for the study in general: Anti-thymocyte globulin induction was given to all recipients, followed by tacrolimus and steroids for around 3 years. Broader study findings: Across patients carrying graft-donor T cell macrochimerism, allografts held high graft-versus-host to host-versus-graft clonal ratios. GvH clones appeared in recipient marrow, some first in ileum or blood. Association was observed between peak circulating GvH clone levels and early post-transplant HvG declines.

Here immunoSEQ multiplex PCR was the method, and the copy in TCRdb shows in-frame clones only, minus some. The table records tens of thousands of clones, 91% of them present only once. As regards this clone: Its matching antigen is unknown.

V shed 7 bases and J shed 3 bases, with 19 bases lying between them. The CDR3 has 16 amino acids. Germline V CDR1 and CDR2: LNHDA, SQIVND (reference sequence). The sequence was collected from a human patient who received an intestinal transplant, so some T cells may come from the graft donor. The chain carries TRBV19 and TRBJ1-5; no definite D call. The sample consisted of PBMCs, taken about 93 weeks after intestinal transplant. CDR3 sequence: CASTKSPAMYNQPQHF. CDR3 sequence (DNA): TGTGCCAGTACCAAATCCCCGGCAATGTACAATCAGCCCCAGCATTTT.